These T cell receptor beta chains were read from a single sample in a study of post-analysis software for immune sequencing data. Using its own MiXCR run on the PCR reads, TCRdb lists one record per CDR3 protein. The profile shows hundreds of thousands of distinct CDR3 sequences, approximately 60% of them singletons. The specimen was blood. The receptors were sampled from a girl aged 2 to 10 with multiple sclerosis. The CDR3 runs from the conserved cysteine through the conserved F or W. Fields, in order: D gene, V gene, clone size, J gene, CDR3 DNA, CDR3 protein. The D gene is left open where the match is weak. Some rows have no size entry. The others give once, few or many, or a class for an expanded clone.

d_gene: TRBD1
v_gene: TRBV27
abundance: -
j_gene: TRBJ1-5
CDR3nt: TGTGCCAGCAGTTTAACACGCCCGGACAGGGGCAATCAGCCCCAGCATTTT
CDR3aa: CASSLTRPDRGNQPQHF

d_gene: -
v_gene: TRBV13
abundance: -
j_gene: TRBJ1-1
CDR3nt: TGTGCCAGCAGCTTTACGTCGGGGACTGAAGCTTTCTTT
CDR3aa: CASSFTSGTEAFF

d_gene: -
v_gene: TRBV25-1
abundance: -
j_gene: TRBJ2-4
CDR3nt: TGTGCCAGCAGTGAAGTGGAGGGCTATGAAGGCATTCAGTACTTC
CDR3aa: CASSEVEGYEGIQYF

d_gene: -
v_gene: TRBV7-2
abundance: -
j_gene: TRBJ1-5
CDR3nt: TGTGCCAGCAGCCTGGGGGGGGAGTGGGATCAGCCCCAGCATTTT
CDR3aa: CASSLGGEWDQPQHF

d_gene: -
v_gene: TRBV29-1
abundance: -
j_gene: TRBJ2-4
CDR3nt: TGCAGCGTTGAAGGGTCAGGGGGGGGTTTTGCCGGCATTCAGTACTTC
CDR3aa: CSVEGSGGGFAGIQYF

d_gene: TRBD1
v_gene: TRBV6-6
abundance: -
j_gene: TRBJ1-2
CDR3nt: TGTGCCAGCAGTTACTCGGGTTCAACAGGGGGCAATGGCTACACCTTC
CDR3aa: CASSYSGSTGGNGYTF

d_gene: -
v_gene: TRBV18
abundance: -
j_gene: TRBJ1-2
CDR3nt: TGTGCCAGCTCACCGACGGACGGACCAGGGAGGTCCGGCTACACCTTC
CDR3aa: CASSPTDGPGRSGYTF

d_gene: -
v_gene: TRBV15
abundance: -
j_gene: TRBJ1-5
CDR3nt: TGTGCCACCAGCAGAGAGTATGGTAGGGTCGATCAGCTCCAGCATTTT
CDR3aa: CATSREYGRVDQLQHF

d_gene: TRBD2
v_gene: TRBV11-2
abundance: few
j_gene: TRBJ2-5
CDR3nt: TGTGCCAGCAGCTTAGGTACTAGCGGGGGCCTCCAAGAGACCCAGTACTTC
CDR3aa: CASSLGTSGGLQETQYF

d_gene: TRBD2
v_gene: TRBV5-1
abundance: -
j_gene: TRBJ2-3
CDR3nt: TGCGCCAGCAGCTTAGTCCCCGGGGGGGCAGATACGCAGTATTTT
CDR3aa: CASSLVPGGADTQYF

d_gene: -
v_gene: TRBV7-3
abundance: -
j_gene: TRBJ2-3
CDR3nt: TGTGCCAGTAGCTTTGACAGCCCAGATACGCAGTATTTT
CDR3aa: CASSFDSPDTQYF

d_gene: -
v_gene: TRBV15
abundance: -
j_gene: TRBJ2-3
CDR3nt: TGTGCCACCAGCACCCAGCGTACTAGCACAGATACGCAGTATTTT
CDR3aa: CATSTQRTSTDTQYF

d_gene: -
v_gene: TRBV21-1
abundance: -
j_gene: TRBJ2-1
CDR3nt: TGTGCCAGCAGCGGGAGGGTTATCCCCTACAATGAGCAGTTCTTC
CDR3aa: CASSGRVIPYNEQFF

d_gene: -
v_gene: TRBV6-5
abundance: once
j_gene: TRBJ1-1
CDR3nt: TGTGCCAGCAGTTACGGCAACAAAGCTTTCTTT
CDR3aa: CASSYGNKAFF